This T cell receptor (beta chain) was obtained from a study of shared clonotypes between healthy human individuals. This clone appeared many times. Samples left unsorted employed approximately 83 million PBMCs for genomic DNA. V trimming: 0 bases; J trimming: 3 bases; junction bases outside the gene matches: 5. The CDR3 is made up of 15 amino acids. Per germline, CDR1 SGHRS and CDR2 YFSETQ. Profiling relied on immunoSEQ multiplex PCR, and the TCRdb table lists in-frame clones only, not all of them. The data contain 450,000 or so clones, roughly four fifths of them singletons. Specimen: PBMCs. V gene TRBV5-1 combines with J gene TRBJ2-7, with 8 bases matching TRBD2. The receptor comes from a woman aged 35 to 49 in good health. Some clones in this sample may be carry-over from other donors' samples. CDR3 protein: CASSLVSGNHYEQYF. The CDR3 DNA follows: TGCGCCAGCAGCTTGGTTAGCGGGAACCACTACGAGCAGTACTTC.